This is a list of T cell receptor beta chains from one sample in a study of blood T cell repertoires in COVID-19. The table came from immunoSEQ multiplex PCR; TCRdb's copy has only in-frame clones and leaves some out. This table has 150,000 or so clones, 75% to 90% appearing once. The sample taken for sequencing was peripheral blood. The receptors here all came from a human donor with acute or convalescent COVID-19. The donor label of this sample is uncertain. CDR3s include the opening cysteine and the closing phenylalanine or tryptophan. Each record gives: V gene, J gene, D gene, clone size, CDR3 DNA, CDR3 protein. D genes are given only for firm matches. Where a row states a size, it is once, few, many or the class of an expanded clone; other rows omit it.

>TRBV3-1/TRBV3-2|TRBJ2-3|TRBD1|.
TGTGCCAGCAGCCTCCGGACAGGCCGCCATAGCACAGATACGCAGTATTTT
CASSLRTGRHSTDTQYF
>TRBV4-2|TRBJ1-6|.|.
TGTGCCAGCAGCCGGCCAATCGACCCAACGGGGGGTTCACCCCTCCACTTT
CASSRPIDPTGGSPLHF
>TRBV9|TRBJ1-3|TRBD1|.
TGTGCCAGCAGCGTAGGGACAGGGGCTGGAAACACCATATATTTT
CASSVGTGAGNTIYF
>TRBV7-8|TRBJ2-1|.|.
TGTGCCAGCAGTGACAGAGGCCCTTACAATGAGCAGTTCTTC
CASSDRGPYNEQFF
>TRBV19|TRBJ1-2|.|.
TGTGCCAGTAGTATGGGAGGAGATGCTAACTATGGCTACACCTTC
CASSMGGDANYGYTF
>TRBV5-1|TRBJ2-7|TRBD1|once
TGCGCCAGCAGCGCGGGACAGGGAGTAGAAGAGCAGTACTTC
CASSAGQGVEEQYF
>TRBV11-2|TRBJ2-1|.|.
TGTGCCAGCAGCTTAGGGGTAGCGGTCTACAATGAGCAGTTCTTC
CASSLGVAVYNEQFF
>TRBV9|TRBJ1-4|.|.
TGTGCCAGCAGCGTTATGGCAGGGGATGAAAAACTGTTTTTT
CASSVMAGDEKLFF
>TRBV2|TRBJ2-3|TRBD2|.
TGTGCCAGCAGGGGGACTAGCGGGGGTCCGAGGGATACGCAGTATTTT
CASRGTSGGPRDTQYF
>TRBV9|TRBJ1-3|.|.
TGTGCCAGCAGCGGTTCAGACAGCTCTGGAAACACCATATATTTT
CASSGSDSSGNTIYF
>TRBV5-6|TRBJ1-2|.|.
TGTGCCAGCAGCCCAACACAGGGTGTCTATGGCTACACCTTC
CASSPTQGVYGYTF
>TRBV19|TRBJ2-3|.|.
TGTGCCAGTACCCAGACAGGCTTCCTCACAGATACGCAGTATTTT
CASTQTGFLTDTQYF
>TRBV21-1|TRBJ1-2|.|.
TGTGCCAGCAGCGATCTAGGGACAAACTATGGCTACACCTTC
CASSDLGTNYGYTF
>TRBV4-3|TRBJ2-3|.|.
.
CASSSSGGRADTQYF
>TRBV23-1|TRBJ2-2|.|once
TGCGCCAGCAGTCAACCTTTGCTGGCCCGCTCGCCTACAGGGCAAATATTCGGGGAGCTGTTTTTT
CASSQPLLARSPTGQIFGELFF
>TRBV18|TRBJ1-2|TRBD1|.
TGTGCCAGCTCAAAGACAGGGGCGGACTATGGCTACACCTTC
CASSKTGADYGYTF
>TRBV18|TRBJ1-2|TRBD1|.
TGTGCCAGCTCACCACAGGAAGGGGGCGACGACTATGGCTACACCTTC
CASSPQEGGDDYGYTF
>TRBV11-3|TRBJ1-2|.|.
TGTGCCAGCAGCTCCGGGGAGTATGGCTACACCTTC
CASSSGEYGYTF
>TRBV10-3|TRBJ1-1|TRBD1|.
TGTGCCATCAGTGAGCGCCAGGGGGACACTGAAGCTTTCTTT
CAISERQGDTEAFF
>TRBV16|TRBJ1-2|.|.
TGTGCCAGCAGCCAATCGGGAGGGCCGATATTTGGGTATGGCTACACCTTC
CASSQSGGPIFGYGYTF
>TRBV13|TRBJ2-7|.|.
TGTGCCAGCAGCTTAAGGCAGGGCCCGCACTTC
CASSLRQGPHF
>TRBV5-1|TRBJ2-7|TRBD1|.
TGCGCCAGCAGCTTGGGGGGACAGGGCATGTACGAGCAGTACTTC
CASSLGGQGMYEQYF
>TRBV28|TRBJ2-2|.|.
TGTGCCAGCCAGACAATGAACACCGGGGAGCTGTTTTTT
CASQTMNTGELFF
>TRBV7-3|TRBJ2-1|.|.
TGTGCCAGCAGCTTAGCCGCGAATGAGCAGTTCTTC
CASSLAANEQFF
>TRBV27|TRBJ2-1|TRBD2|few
TGTGCCAGCAGTTTAGGTGAGGGACTAGCGGGAGGTGAGCAGTTCTTC
CASSLGEGLAGGEQFF
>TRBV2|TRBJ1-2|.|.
TGTGCCAGCAGGTCGACAGGCCTCTATGGCTACACCTTC
CASRSTGLYGYTF
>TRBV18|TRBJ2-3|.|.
TGTGCCAGCTCTCCGAGCACAGATACGCAGTATTTT
CASSPSTDTQYF
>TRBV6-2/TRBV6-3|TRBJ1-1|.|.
TGTGCCAGCAGTTCTACCGGACAGACTGAAGCTTTCTTT
CASSSTGQTEAFF
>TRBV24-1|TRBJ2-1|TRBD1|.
TGTGCCACCAGTGACCCCGGGACAGGGCTAGACAATGAGCAGTTCTTC
CATSDPGTGLDNEQFF
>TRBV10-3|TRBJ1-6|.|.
TGTGCCATCAGCTTACAGGTAACGAATTCACCCCTCCACTTT
CAISLQVTNSPLHF
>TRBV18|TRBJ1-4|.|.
TGTGCCAGCTCGCCGAGGAGTGAAAAACTGTTTTTT
CASSPRSEKLFF
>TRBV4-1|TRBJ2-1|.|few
TGCGCCAGCAGCCAAGATAATCAGGGTTCCCTACAGTCCTACAATGAGCAGTTCTTC
CASSQDNQGSLQSYNEQFF
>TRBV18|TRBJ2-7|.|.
TGTGCCAGCTCACTGCCACGGCCACAGGGTGCGAGAGAGCAGTACTTC
CASSLPRPQGAREQYF
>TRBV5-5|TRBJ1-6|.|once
TGTGCCAGCAGCCAGGGCGGGGGAAATTCACCCCTCCACTTT
CASSQGGGNSPLHF
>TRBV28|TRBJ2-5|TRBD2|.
TGTGCCAGTTTACGGCGGGGGGCCCTCGTGAAAGAGACCCAGTACTTC
CASLRRGALVKETQYF
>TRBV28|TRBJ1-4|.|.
TGTGCCAGCAGGTCCGGGGGGGGAAATGAAAAACTGTTTTTT
CASRSGGGNEKLFF
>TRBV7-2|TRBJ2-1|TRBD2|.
TGTGCCAGCAGCAAGGGAGAACTAGCGGGGGCTCAGGAGCAGTTCTTC
CASSKGELAGAQEQFF
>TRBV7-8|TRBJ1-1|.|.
TGTGCCAGCAGCTTACGGTTTTTAGGTAACAGGAACACTGAAGCTTTCTTT
CASSLRFLGNRNTEAFF
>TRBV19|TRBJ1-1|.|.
TGTGCCAGTAGTAACAGGGTCGGTGAAGCTTTCTTT
CASSNRVGEAFF
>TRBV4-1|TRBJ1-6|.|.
TGCGCCAGCAGCCAACAATACCCACAGGGAAGGGTCAATTCACCCCTCCACTTT
CASSQQYPQGRVNSPLHF
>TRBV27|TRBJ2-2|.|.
TGTGCCAGCAGTTCCCCCAGTTCTGCGGGGTGGAACACCGGGGAGCTGTTTTTT
CASSSPSSAGWNTGELFF
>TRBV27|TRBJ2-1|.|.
TGTGCCAGCAGCACTGCCCGGGGGAATGATGAGCAGTTCTTC
CASSTARGNDEQFF
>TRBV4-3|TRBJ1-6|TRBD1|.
TGCGCCAGCAGCCCCGGACAGGGACTTAATTCACCCCTCCACTTT
CASSPGQGLNSPLHF
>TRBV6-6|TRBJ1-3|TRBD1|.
TGTGCCAGCAGTTACTTGGAGGGGGCGCGAGGAAACACCATATATTTT
CASSYLEGARGNTIYF
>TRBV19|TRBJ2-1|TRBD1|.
TGTGCCAGTAGTATAGTAGGGGGCAGGACCTACAATGAGCAGTTCTTC
CASSIVGGRTYNEQFF